The T cell receptor (beta chain) described here comes from a study of blood T cell repertoires in COVID-19. In germline, CDR1 is SGHRS, CDR2 YFSETQ. V dropped 2 bases and J dropped 2 bases, with 13 bases sitting between them. The CDR3 length is 16 residues. The table came from immunoSEQ multiplex PCR; TCRdb's copy has only in-frame clones and leaves some out. The sample lists 150,000 or so clones, approximately 80% occurring once. Study members were between about 18 and 95 years old and lived in 20 to 30 US regions. Recovered status applied to Cohort 3 donors who had two consecutive negative PCRs. It also applied to those with clearance or with symptom resolution.

The rearrangement uses TRBV5-1 and TRBJ2-2, with D maybe TRBD2 (6 bases). The sequenced sample consisted of PBMCs or T cells enriched from blood (not recorded which). This TCR was sampled from a man aged 50 or older who had recovered from COVID-19. As DNA, the CDR3 is TGCGCCAGCAGCTTCGGAGGGGCCTATAACACCGGGGAGCTGTTTTTT. It is translated as CASSFGGAYNTGELFF.